This is a list of T cell receptor beta chains from one sample in a study of T cells in Graves' hyperthyroidism and ophthalmopathy. Via MiXCR, TCRdb re-called the multiplex PCR reads, giving one row per CDR3 protein. The sample has fewer than 650,000 distinct CDR3 sequences; approximately 49% are singletons. Sequencing used peripheral blood or thyroid tissue (not recorded which). The receptors were sampled from an adult woman with Graves' disease, either hyperthyroidism or ophthalmopathy (not recorded which). Both conserved end residues are part of each CDR3. The order of the fields is J gene, clone size, V gene, D gene, CDR3 protein, CDR3 DNA. A D gene is named only where the DNA matches it firmly. The size entry is marked missing in some rows and otherwise reads once, few, many or a size class.

J gene: TRBJ2-2; clone size: -; V gene: TRBV10-3; D gene: -; CDR3 protein: CASRQTGGGTGELFF; CDR3 DNA: TGTGCCAGCAGACAAACAGGGGGGGGCACCGGGGAGCTGTTTTTT
J gene: TRBJ2-2; clone size: -; V gene: TRBV7-3; D gene: TRBD1; CDR3 protein: CASSATGVGTGELFF; CDR3 DNA: TGTGCCAGCAGTGCAACAGGGGTCGGGACCGGGGAGCTGTTTTTT
J gene: TRBJ1-3; clone size: -; V gene: TRBV11-2; D gene: -; CDR3 protein: CASSPRTVYSGNTIYF; CDR3 DNA: TGTGCCAGCAGCCCGCGGACGGTCTACTCTGGAAACACCATATATTTT
J gene: TRBJ1-2; clone size: -; V gene: TRBV20-1; D gene: -; CDR3 protein: CSASLISGNTF; CDR3 DNA: TGCAGTGCTAGCCTGATCTCTGGAAACACCTTC
J gene: TRBJ2-7; clone size: -; V gene: TRBV29-1; D gene: -; CDR3 protein: CSVVFLGEQYF; CDR3 DNA: TGCAGCGTTGTGTTTCTCGGTGAGCAGTACTTC
J gene: TRBJ1-5; clone size: -; V gene: TRBV12-3/TRBV12-4; D gene: -; CDR3 protein: CATSETLETQHF; CDR3 DNA: TGTGCCACCTCCGAAACTTTGGAGACCCAGCATTTT
J gene: TRBJ2-2; clone size: -; V gene: TRBV7-8; D gene: -; CDR3 protein: CASTPGFAGELFF; CDR3 DNA: TGTGCCAGCACTCCGGGATTCGCCGGGGAGCTGTTTTTT
J gene: TRBJ1-6; clone size: many; V gene: TRBV7-9; D gene: TRBD1; CDR3 protein: CASSPGQGQSPLHF; CDR3 DNA: TGTGCCAGCAGCCCGGGACAGGGCCAATCACCCCTCCACTTT
J gene: TRBJ2-3; clone size: -; V gene: TRBV7-3; D gene: TRBD2; CDR3 protein: CASSSRERGTTDTQYF; CDR3 DNA: TGTGCCAGCAGCTCCCGGGAGCGGGGGACCACAGATACGCAGTATTTT
J gene: TRBJ1-1; clone size: many; V gene: TRBV2; D gene: -; CDR3 protein: CASSDVDTEAFF; CDR3 DNA: TGTGCCAGCAGTGATGTCGACACTGAAGCTTTCTTT
J gene: TRBJ2-5; clone size: many; V gene: TRBV7-6; D gene: -; CDR3 protein: CASSLGSPETQYF; CDR3 DNA: TGTGCCAGCAGCTTAGGGAGTCCGGAGACCCAGTACTTC
J gene: TRBJ1-5; clone size: once; V gene: TRBV7-9; D gene: -; CDR3 protein: CASSLDMGPGHQPQHF; CDR3 DNA: TGTGCCAGCAGCCTCGATATGGGCCCAGGTCATCAGCCCCAGCATTTT
J gene: TRBJ2-5; clone size: many; V gene: TRBV2; D gene: -; CDR3 protein: CASKEWGRETQYF; CDR3 DNA: TGTGCCAGCAAAGAATGGGGCCGGGAGACCCAGTACTTC
J gene: TRBJ2-7; clone size: few; V gene: TRBV9; D gene: TRBD2; CDR3 protein: CASSAGLGHYEQYF; CDR3 DNA: TGTGCCAGCAGCGCCGGACTAGGACACTACGAGCAGTACTTC
J gene: TRBJ1-2; clone size: -; V gene: TRBV7-2; D gene: TRBD1; CDR3 protein: CASSGVTGGRYTF; CDR3 DNA: TGTGCCAGCAGCGGCGTCACAGGGGGGCGCTACACCTTC
J gene: TRBJ1-5; clone size: many; V gene: TRBV29-1; D gene: TRBD1; CDR3 protein: CSAGQGHQPQHF; CDR3 DNA: TGCAGCGCCGGACAGGGGCATCAGCCCCAGCATTTT
J gene: TRBJ1-2; clone size: few; V gene: TRBV7-2; D gene: TRBD1; CDR3 protein: CASSLRQADRGHGYTF; CDR3 DNA: TGTGCCAGCAGCCTACGTCAAGCTGACAGGGGGCATGGCTACACCTTC
J gene: TRBJ2-5; clone size: many; V gene: TRBV10-3; D gene: TRBD2; CDR3 protein: CAISDFINRDPRTSGRVETQYF; CDR3 DNA: TGTGCCATCAGTGACTTCATCAACCGGGACCCTAGGACTAGCGGGAGGGTAGAGACCCAGTACTTC
J gene: TRBJ1-2; clone size: -; V gene: TRBV7-9; D gene: -; CDR3 protein: CASSLRTNENYGYTF; CDR3 DNA: TGTGCCAGCAGCTTAAGGACAAACGAAAACTATGGCTACACCTTC
J gene: TRBJ2-7; clone size: -; V gene: TRBV10-2; D gene: TRBD2; CDR3 protein: CASRTSGSSYEQYF; CDR3 DNA: TGCGCCAGTCGGACTAGCGGGAGCTCCTACGAGCAGTACTTC
J gene: TRBJ2-5; clone size: many; V gene: TRBV6-1; D gene: -; CDR3 protein: CASSEGLLGETQYF; CDR3 DNA: TGTGCCAGCAGTGAAGGTCTTTTGGGAGAGACCCAGTACTTC
J gene: TRBJ1-5; clone size: -; V gene: TRBV7-9; D gene: -; CDR3 protein: CASSLVGGGDQPQHF; CDR3 DNA: TGTGCCAGCAGCTTAGTTGGAGGGGGTGATCAGCCCCAGCATTTT
J gene: TRBJ1-5; clone size: -; V gene: TRBV14; D gene: -; CDR3 protein: CASSQPGPWGNQPQHF; CDR3 DNA: TGTGCCAGCAGCCAACCAGGACCGTGGGGCAATCAGCCCCAGCATTTT
J gene: TRBJ2-5; clone size: -; V gene: TRBV6-1; D gene: -; CDR3 protein: CASSGGGGQQATQYF; CDR3 DNA: TGTGCCAGCAGTGGAGGCGGGGGACAACAAGCGACCCAGTACTTC
J gene: TRBJ1-2; clone size: -; V gene: TRBV5-1; D gene: -; CDR3 protein: CASSLGVGTEGGYVYGYTF; CDR3 DNA: TGCGCCAGCAGCTTGGGAGTTGGCACAGAGGGGGGATACGTATATGGCTACACCTTC
J gene: TRBJ1-2; clone size: many; V gene: TRBV9; D gene: -; CDR3 protein: CASSYGTNYGYTF; CDR3 DNA: TGTGCCAGCAGTTACGGGACTAACTATGGCTACACCTTC
J gene: TRBJ2-5; clone size: few; V gene: TRBV25-1; D gene: -; CDR3 protein: CASSTRDGGRQETQYF; CDR3 DNA: TGTGCCAGCTCGACTAGAGATGGAGGACGGCAAGAGACCCAGTACTTC
J gene: TRBJ2-7; clone size: few; V gene: TRBV5-1; D gene: -; CDR3 protein: CASSSPGASYEQYF; CDR3 DNA: TGTGCCAGCAGCTCCCCAGGGGCGTCCTACGAGCAGTACTTC
J gene: TRBJ1-1; clone size: many; V gene: TRBV20-1; D gene: -; CDR3 protein: CSASGFQGHPFDTEAFF; CDR3 DNA: TGCAGTGCTAGTGGTTTCCAGGGGCACCCTTTTGACACTGAAGCTTTCTTT
J gene: TRBJ2-5; clone size: -; V gene: TRBV9; D gene: -; CDR3 protein: CASSVGPGEETQYF; CDR3 DNA: TGTGCCAGCAGCGTGGGACCGGGGGAAGAGACCCAGTACTTC
J gene: TRBJ2-7; clone size: many; V gene: TRBV11-2; D gene: -; CDR3 protein: CASSSMRGGVGIYEQYF; CDR3 DNA: TGTGCCAGCAGCTCAATGAGGGGGGGCGTAGGAATCTACGAGCAGTACTTC
J gene: TRBJ2-5; clone size: -; V gene: TRBV25-1; D gene: -; CDR3 protein: CASSEIRQQETQYF; CDR3 DNA: TGTGCCAGCAGTGAGATACGGCAGCAAGAGACCCAGTACTTC
J gene: TRBJ1-1; clone size: -; V gene: TRBV29-1; D gene: -; CDR3 protein: CSVLANTEAFF; CDR3 DNA: TGCAGCGTCCTAGCGAACACTGAAGCTTTCTTT
J gene: TRBJ2-7; clone size: -; V gene: TRBV29-1; D gene: -; CDR3 protein: CSADPTGMGEQYF; CDR3 DNA: TGCAGCGCTGACCCGACAGGTATGGGGGAGCAGTACTTC
J gene: TRBJ2-5; clone size: -; V gene: TRBV11-3; D gene: -; CDR3 protein: CASSGFGGQETQYF; CDR3 DNA: TGTGCCAGCAGTGGTTTCGGGGGCCAAGAGACCCAGTACTTC
J gene: TRBJ1-3; clone size: -; V gene: TRBV7-9; D gene: -; CDR3 protein: CAGLGRGPGNTIYF; CDR3 DNA: TGTGCCGGATTAGGACGGGGACCCGGAAACACCATATATTTT
J gene: TRBJ1-1; clone size: -; V gene: TRBV10-3; D gene: TRBD1; CDR3 protein: CAISDEGQADEAFF; CDR3 DNA: TGTGCCATCAGTGACGAAGGACAGGCGGATGAAGCTTTCTTT
J gene: TRBJ1-1; clone size: many; V gene: TRBV7-9; D gene: -; CDR3 protein: CASSPGGRFSEAFF; CDR3 DNA: TGTGCCAGCAGCCCCGGGGGGCGATTCTCTGAAGCTTTCTTT
J gene: TRBJ1-2; clone size: few; V gene: TRBV29-1; D gene: -; CDR3 protein: CSVDSGYTF; CDR3 DNA: TGCAGCGTTGATTCAGGCTACACCTTC